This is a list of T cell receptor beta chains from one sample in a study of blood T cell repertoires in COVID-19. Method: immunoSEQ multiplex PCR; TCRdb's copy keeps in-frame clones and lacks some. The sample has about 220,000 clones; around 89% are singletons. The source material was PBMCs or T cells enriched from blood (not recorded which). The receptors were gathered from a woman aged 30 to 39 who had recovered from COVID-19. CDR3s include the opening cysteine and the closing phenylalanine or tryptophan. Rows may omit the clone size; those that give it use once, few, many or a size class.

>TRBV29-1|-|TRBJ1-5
CSVAFSDRVPSNQPQHF
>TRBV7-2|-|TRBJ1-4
CASSLARGRNEKLFF
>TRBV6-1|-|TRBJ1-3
CASSEVGTGPGNTIYF
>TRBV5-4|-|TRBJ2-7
CASTLGQGNYEQYF
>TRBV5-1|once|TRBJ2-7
CASSLSKGEYSYEQYF
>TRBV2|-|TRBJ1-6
CASKPGGDSESPLHF
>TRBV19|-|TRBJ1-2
CASSVGTGFYGYTF
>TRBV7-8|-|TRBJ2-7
CASTWTGGYEQYF
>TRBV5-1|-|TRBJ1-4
CASSYGGELFF
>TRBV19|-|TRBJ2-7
CASSQQAGRVGYEQYF